This TCR beta chain was sequenced in a study of blood T cell repertoires in COVID-19. The overall study: Sites in the United States, Italy and Spain provided acute and convalescent COVID-19 samples.

In the original processing: For nucleated cells, counts were estimated from reference gene primer amplification. Assay: immunoSEQ multiplex PCR; the TCRdb copy retains only in-frame clones and omits some. From that table come the V and J calls and clone size; the DNA was used to work out D and trimming. The sample lists about 430,000 clones; around nine tenths were seen once. With respect to this clone: Other nucleotide sequences in the sample specify the same CDR3.

After removal of 0 bases from V and 8 bases from J, the junction contained 3 bases not matched to a gene. The CDR3 covers 13 residues. The germline CDR1 and CDR2 sequences are SGHRS and YFSETQ. The clonotype was recovered from a woman aged 30 to 39 with acute COVID-19. V and J are TRBV5-1 and TRBJ1-2, with 8 bases aligning to TRBD1. Material: PBMCs or T cells enriched from blood (not recorded which). In nucleotides, the CDR3 is TGCGCCAGCAGCTTGGCCGACAGGGGAGGCTACACCTTC. Translation gives CASSLADRGGYTF.